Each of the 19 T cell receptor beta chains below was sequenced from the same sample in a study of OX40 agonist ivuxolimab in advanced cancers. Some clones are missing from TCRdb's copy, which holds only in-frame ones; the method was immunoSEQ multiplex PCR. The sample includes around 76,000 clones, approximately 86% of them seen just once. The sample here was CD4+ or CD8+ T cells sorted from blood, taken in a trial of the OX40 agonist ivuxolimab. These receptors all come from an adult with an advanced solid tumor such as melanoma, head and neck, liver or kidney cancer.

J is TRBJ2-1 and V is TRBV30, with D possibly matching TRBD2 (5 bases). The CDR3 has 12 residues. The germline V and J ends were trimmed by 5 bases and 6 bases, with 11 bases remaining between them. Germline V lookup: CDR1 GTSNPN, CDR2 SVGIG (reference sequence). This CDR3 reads CAWRGEVNEQFF. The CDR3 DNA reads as TGTGCCTGGCGGGGAGAAGTCAATGAGCAGTTCTTC.

CDR3 loop: CASSSNRGSGNTIYF. The CDR3 DNA reads TGCGCCAGCAGCTCAAACAGGGGTTCTGGAAACACCATATATTTT. V gene TRBV5-1 combines with J gene TRBJ1-3; 7 bases match TRBD1. The germline V gene has CDR1 SGHRS and CDR2 YFSETQ. CDR3 length: 15 amino acids. V dropped 3 bases and J dropped 1; count of bases not matched to a gene: 4.

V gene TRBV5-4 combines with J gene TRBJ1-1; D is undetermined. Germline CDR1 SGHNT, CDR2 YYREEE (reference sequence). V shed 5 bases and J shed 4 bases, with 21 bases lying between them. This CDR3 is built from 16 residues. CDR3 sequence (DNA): TGTGCCAGCAGTACCCTTGGCGGATCCCCTGGCACTGAAGCTTTCTTT. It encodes CASSTLGGSPGTEAFF. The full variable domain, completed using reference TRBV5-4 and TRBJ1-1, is ETGVTQSPTHLIKTRGQQVTLRCSSQSGHNTVSWYQQALGQGPQFIFQYYREEENGRGNFPPRFSGLQFPNYSSELNVNALELDDSALYLCASSTLGGSPGTEAFFGQGTRLTVV.

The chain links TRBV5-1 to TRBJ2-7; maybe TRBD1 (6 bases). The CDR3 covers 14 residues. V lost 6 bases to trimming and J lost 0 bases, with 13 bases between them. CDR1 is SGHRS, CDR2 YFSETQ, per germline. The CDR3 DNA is TGCGCCAGCAATGTAGGGGGTTCCTCCTACGAGCAGTACTTC. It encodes CASNVGGSSYEQYF.

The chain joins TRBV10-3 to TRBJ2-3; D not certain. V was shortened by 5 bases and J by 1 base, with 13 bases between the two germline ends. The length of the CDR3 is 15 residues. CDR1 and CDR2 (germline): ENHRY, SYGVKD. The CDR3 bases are TGTGCCATCAGTTCCCCAGAGTTCGGCACAGATACGCAGTATTTT. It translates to CAISSPEFGTDTQYF.

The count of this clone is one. CDR3 in amino acids: CASSLGGVTYEQYF. CDR3 bases: TGTGCCAGCAGTTTGGGAGGGGTCACCTACGAGCAGTACTTC. This rearrangement joins TRBV28 to TRBJ2-7; 7 positions agree with TRBD2. Germline CDR1 and CDR2: MDHEN and SYDVKM. J lost 2 bases, V lost 3 bases, and 4 bases had no gene match. The CDR3 sequence is 14 residues long.

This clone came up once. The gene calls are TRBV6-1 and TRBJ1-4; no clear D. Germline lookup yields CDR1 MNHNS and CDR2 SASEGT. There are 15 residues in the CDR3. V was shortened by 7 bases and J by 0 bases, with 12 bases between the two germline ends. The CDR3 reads CASINRPATNEKLFF. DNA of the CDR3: TGTGCCAGCATAAACAGACCTGCAACTAATGAAAAACTGTTTTTT.

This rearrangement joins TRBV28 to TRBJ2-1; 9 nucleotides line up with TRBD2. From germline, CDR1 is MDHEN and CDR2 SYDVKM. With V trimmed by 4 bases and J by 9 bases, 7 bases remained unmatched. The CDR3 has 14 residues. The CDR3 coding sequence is TGTGCCAGCAGTTCCCCTAGCGGGGTTTTTGAGCAGTTCTTC. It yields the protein CASSSPSGVFEQFF.

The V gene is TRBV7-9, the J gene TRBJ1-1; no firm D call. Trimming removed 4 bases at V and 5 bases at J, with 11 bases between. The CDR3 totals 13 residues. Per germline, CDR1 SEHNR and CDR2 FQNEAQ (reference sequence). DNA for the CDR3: TGTGCCAGCAGCTCAAGATGGGCGACTGAAGCTTTCTTT. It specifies CASSSRWATEAFF. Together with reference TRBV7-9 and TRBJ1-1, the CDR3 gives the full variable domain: DTGVSQNPRHKITKRGQNVTFRCDPISEHNRLYWYRQTLGQGPEFLTYFQNEAQLEKSRLLSDRFSAERPKGSFSTLEIQRTEQGDSAMYLCASSSRWATEAFFGQGTRLTVV.

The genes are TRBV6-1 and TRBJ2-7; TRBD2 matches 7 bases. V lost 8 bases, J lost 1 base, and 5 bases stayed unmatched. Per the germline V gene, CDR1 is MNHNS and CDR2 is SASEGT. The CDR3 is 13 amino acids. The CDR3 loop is CASLLAESYEQYF. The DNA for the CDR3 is TGTGCCAGCCTCCTAGCGGAATCCTACGAGCAGTACTTC.

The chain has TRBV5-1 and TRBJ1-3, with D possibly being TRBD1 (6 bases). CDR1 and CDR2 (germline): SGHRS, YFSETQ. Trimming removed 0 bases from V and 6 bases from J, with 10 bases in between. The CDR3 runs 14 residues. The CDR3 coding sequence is TGCGCCAGCAGCTTGGATCAGGGGTTAAACACCATATATTTT. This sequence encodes CASSLDQGLNTIYF. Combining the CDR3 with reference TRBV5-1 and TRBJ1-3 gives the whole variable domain KAGVTQTPRYLIKTRGQQVTLSCSPISGHRSVSWYQQTPGQGLQFLFEYFSETQRNKGNFPGRFSGRQFSNSRSEMNVSTLELGDSALYLCASSLDQGLNTIYFGEGSWLTVV.

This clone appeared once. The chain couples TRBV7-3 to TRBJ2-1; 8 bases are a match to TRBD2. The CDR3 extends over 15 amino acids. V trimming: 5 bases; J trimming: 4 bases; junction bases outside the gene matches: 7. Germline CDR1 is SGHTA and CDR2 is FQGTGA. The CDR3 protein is CASSERTSGYNEQFF. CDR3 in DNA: TGTGCCAGCAGCGAAAGAACTAGCGGATACAATGAGCAGTTCTTC.

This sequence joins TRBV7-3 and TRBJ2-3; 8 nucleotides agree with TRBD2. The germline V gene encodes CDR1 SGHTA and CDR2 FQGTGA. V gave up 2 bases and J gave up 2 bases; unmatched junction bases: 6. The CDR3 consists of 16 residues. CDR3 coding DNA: TGTGCCAGCAGCTTAGCTAGCGGGTCTTACACAGATACGCAGTATTTT. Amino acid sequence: CASSLASGSYTDTQYF.

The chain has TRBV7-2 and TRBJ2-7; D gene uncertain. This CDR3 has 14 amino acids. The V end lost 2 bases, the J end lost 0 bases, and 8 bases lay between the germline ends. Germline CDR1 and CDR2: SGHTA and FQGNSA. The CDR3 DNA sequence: TGTGCCAGCAGCTTATATAGGGCCTCCTACGAGCAGTACTTC. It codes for CASSLYRASYEQYF.

CDR3 sequence: CASRLPNRVRSNQPQHF. The CDR3 region has the DNA TGTGCCAGCAGGTTGCCCAACAGGGTGAGGAGCAATCAGCCCCAGCATTTT. The chain couples TRBV28 to TRBJ1-5; possibly TRBD1 for D (6 bases). Per germline, CDR1 MDHEN and CDR2 SYDVKM. V was clipped by 6 bases and J by 1 base, with 19 bases between them. This CDR3 has 17 amino acids.

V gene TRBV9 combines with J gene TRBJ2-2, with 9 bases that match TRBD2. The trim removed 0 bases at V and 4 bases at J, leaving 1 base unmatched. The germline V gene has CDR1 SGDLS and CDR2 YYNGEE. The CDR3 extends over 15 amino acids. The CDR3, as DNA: TGTGCCAGCAGCGTAGTAGCGGGAGCCACCGGGGAGCTGTTTTTT. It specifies CASSVVAGATGELFF.

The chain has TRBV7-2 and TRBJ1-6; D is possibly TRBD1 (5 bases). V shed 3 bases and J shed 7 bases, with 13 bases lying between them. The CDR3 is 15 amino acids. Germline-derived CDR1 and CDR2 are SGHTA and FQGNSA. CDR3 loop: CASSLGPQGNSPLHF. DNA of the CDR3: TGTGCCAGCAGCTTGGGGCCGCAGGGCAATTCACCCCTCCACTTT.

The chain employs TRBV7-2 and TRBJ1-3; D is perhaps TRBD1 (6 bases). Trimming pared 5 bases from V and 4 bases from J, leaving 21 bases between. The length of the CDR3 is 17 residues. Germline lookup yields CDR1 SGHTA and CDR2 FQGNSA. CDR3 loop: CASSQNIPQGKGNTIYF. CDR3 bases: TGTGCCAGCAGCCAGAATATACCCCAGGGGAAGGGAAACACCATATATTTT.

CDR3 sequence: CASTLIRGLGTEAFF. CDR3 sequence (DNA): TGTGCCAGCACCCTGATCCGGGGGCTCGGCACTGAAGCTTTCTTT. The chain couples TRBV28 to TRBJ1-1; the D gene is possibly TRBD1 (6 bases). V lost 7 bases and J lost 4, with 19 bases in between. The CDR3 spans 15 residues. Germline V CDR1 and CDR2: MDHEN, SYDVKM.